Listed below are T cell receptor beta chains from one sample, sequenced in a study of T cell changes during pregnancy in multiple sclerosis. Libraries were prepared by immunoSEQ multiplex PCR; TCRdb keeps only in-frame clonotypes and omits some of them. The sample shows fewer than 90,000 clones, over 90% of them seen only once. The material sequenced was peripheral blood, taken in the third trimester of pregnancy. The receptors come from a female donor with multiple sclerosis, enrolled in a pregnancy study. The CDR3 runs from the conserved cysteine through the conserved F or W. A D gene is named only where the DNA matches it firmly. Not all rows give a size; the values are once, few, many and, for expanded clones, a class.

J: TRBJ2-2; D: TRBD2; V: TRBV9; size: -; DNA: TGTGCCAGCAGCGTTGGGGCTAGCGGGAGGTCCGGGGAGCTGTTTTTT; CDR3: CASSVGASGRSGELFF
J: TRBJ2-7; D: TRBD2; V: TRBV28; size: -; DNA: TGTGCCGGGGGGGCGCGGGAGGGAACGTACGAGCAGTACTTC; CDR3: CAGGAREGTYEQYF
J: TRBJ2-7; D: -; V: TRBV5-1; size: -; DNA: TGCGCCAGCAGATCCGGGACCTACGAGCAGTACTTC; CDR3: CASRSGTYEQYF
J: TRBJ1-5; D: -; V: TRBV6-5; size: -; DNA: TGTGCCAGCAGTTACGCCCGGGGAGGCAATCAGCCCCAGCATTTT; CDR3: CASSYARGGNQPQHF
J: TRBJ1-4; D: TRBD1; V: TRBV2; size: -; DNA: TGTGCCAGCATACTTCCATCCTGGGACAGTGATGAAAAACTGTTTTTT; CDR3: CASILPSWDSDEKLFF
J: TRBJ1-6; D: -; V: TRBV6-1; size: -; DNA: TGTGCCAGCAGTGAAGCGGGGCAGGCGATATCCTATTCACCCCTCCACTTT; CDR3: CASSEAGQAISYSPLHF
J: TRBJ2-7; D: -; V: TRBV30; size: -; DNA: TGTGCCTGGAGCTCTCGCGGCCCCCAGTACTTC; CDR3: CAWSSRGPQYF
J: TRBJ2-3; D: TRBD1; V: TRBV4-3; size: -; DNA: TGCGCCAGCAGCCTCGACAGGGCCGCTGAGACCACAGATACGCAGTATTTT; CDR3: CASSLDRAAETTDTQYF
J: TRBJ2-4; D: TRBD2; V: TRBV19; size: -; DNA: TGTGCCAGTCAATTAGCGGGAGCATCTAACATTCAGTACTTC; CDR3: CASQLAGASNIQYF
J: TRBJ1-5; D: TRBD1; V: TRBV7-8; size: -; DNA: TGTGCCAGCAGCTCAGCCGGACAGGGGCTCAATCAGCCCCAGCATTTT; CDR3: CASSSAGQGLNQPQHF
J: TRBJ2-1; D: TRBD2; V: TRBV11-3; size: few; DNA: TGTGCCAGCAGCTCACCTTCGCTAGCGGGAGTCAGTAACAATGAGCAGTTCTTC; CDR3: CASSSPSLAGVSNNEQFF
J: TRBJ1-6; D: TRBD1; V: TRBV30; size: -; DNA: TGTGCCTGGAGTAGGCAACAGGGGGCATTCGGTTCACCCCTCCACTTT; CDR3: CAWSRQQGAFGSPLHF
J: TRBJ2-7; D: TRBD2; V: TRBV11-2; size: -; DNA: TGTGCCAGCAGCCCAAACTCGGCTAGCGGGAGGTACGAGCAGTACTTC; CDR3: CASSPNSASGRYEQYF
J: TRBJ2-2; D: TRBD2; V: TRBV18; size: -; DNA: TGTGCCAGCTCACCAAACGCGGGAGTGTCCGGCGGGGAGCTGTTTTTT; CDR3: CASSPNAGVSGGELFF
J: TRBJ1-1; D: -; V: TRBV19; size: once; DNA: TGTGCCAGTAGTATGGTGCCCGGGTCGGACACTGAAGCTTTCTTT; CDR3: CASSMVPGSDTEAFF
J: TRBJ1-1; D: -; V: TRBV7-2; size: -; DNA: TGTGCCAGCAGCAGAACAGGGCGCGAAGCTTTCTTT; CDR3: CASSRTGREAFF
J: TRBJ2-3; D: TRBD2; V: TRBV29-1; size: -; DNA: TGCAGCGTTCTGGGACTAGCGGTCGCAGATACGCAGTATTTT; CDR3: CSVLGLAVADTQYF
J: TRBJ1-2; D: -; V: TRBV19; size: -; DNA: TGTGCCAGCACCGGGGGAGGCGGCTACACCTTC; CDR3: CASTGGGGYTF
J: TRBJ2-1; D: TRBD2; V: TRBV9; size: once; DNA: TGTGCCAGCAGCGTACGATCCAGCGGGAGATACGGTGAGCAGTTCTTC; CDR3: CASSVRSSGRYGEQFF
J: TRBJ1-2; D: TRBD1; V: TRBV6-1; size: -; DNA: TGTGCCAGCAGTGAAGGGTATAGGGGACAGGGCTATGGCTACACCTTC; CDR3: CASSEGYRGQGYGYTF
J: TRBJ2-3; D: -; V: TRBV27; size: -; DNA: TGTGCCAGCAGTTTACGGAAGCGGAGCACAGATACGCAGTATTTT; CDR3: CASSLRKRSTDTQYF
J: TRBJ1-6; D: -; V: TRBV6-1; size: -; DNA: TGTGCCAGCAGTGAATATGGGCGCGCGTATAATTCACCCCTCCACTTT; CDR3: CASSEYGRAYNSPLHF
J: TRBJ2-1; D: -; V: TRBV19; size: -; DNA: TGTGCCAGTAGGGAGGGAAGTGATCACAATGAGCAGTTCTTC; CDR3: CASREGSDHNEQFF
J: TRBJ2-3; D: -; V: TRBV5-1; size: -; DNA: TGCGCCAGCAGCTTGGCTTTGGACAACACAGATACGCAGTATTTT; CDR3: CASSLALDNTDTQYF
J: TRBJ1-2; D: -; V: TRBV30; size: -; DNA: TGTGCCTGGAGAGTCGGCGGCCCTGGGGGCTACACCTTC; CDR3: CAWRVGGPGGYTF
J: TRBJ1-1; D: -; V: TRBV7-6; size: once; DNA: TGTGCCAGCAGCTTAGACAGTAGAGAAGCTTTCTTT; CDR3: CASSLDSREAFF
J: TRBJ2-3; D: TRBD2; V: TRBV5-1; size: -; DNA: TGCGCCAGCAGCTCGGGACTAGCGTCGAGCACAGATACGCAGTATTTT; CDR3: CASSSGLASSTDTQYF
J: TRBJ1-1; D: -; V: TRBV27; size: -; DNA: TGTGCCAGCAGTTTAAGCGCCGCTCAGAACACTGAAGCTTTCTTT; CDR3: CASSLSAAQNTEAFF